The 3 T cell receptor beta chains below were found in one sample sequenced in a study of CD8+CD57+ T cells in acquired aplastic anemia. Genomic DNA was employed as the template in profiling TCR beta VDJ and CDR3. TCRdb independently ran MiXCR on the reads; one entry per CDR3 protein. The table has around 200,000 distinct CDR3 sequences, over 55% seen once. CD8+CD57+ cell expansion, shown by flow cytometry, had occurred in the patients selected for sequencing. The sample consisted of sorted CD4+, CD8+, or CD8+CD57+ T cells (not recorded which) from PBMCs. These receptors were collected from a human donor with aplastic anemia.

The chain has TRBV7-9 and TRBJ2-3; D might be TRBD1 (5 bases). The CDR3 sequence is 12 residues long. Trimming took 3 bases from V and 6 from J, leaving 7 bases between them. Germline CDR1 SEHNR, CDR2 FQNEAQ (reference sequence). The CDR3 DNA follows: TGTGCCAGCAGCTTTCCAGGGGATACGCAGTATTTT. This codes for CASSFPGDTQYF.

This chain uses TRBV7-9 with TRBJ2-5; 10 bases line up with TRBD2. The length of the CDR3 is 16 residues. CDR1 and CDR2 from the germline V gene are SEHNR and FQNEAQ (reference sequence). Trimming at V came to 1 base and at J to 11 bases, leaving 13 bases not matched to a gene. The DNA for the CDR3 is TGTGCCAGCAGCTTAGTGGGTAGCGGGAGGCCCAATGAGCAGTACTTC. This codes for CASSLVGSGRPNEQYF.

J is TRBJ1-5 and V is TRBV9; no definite D call. This CDR3 region has 13 residues. CDR1 and CDR2 from the germline V gene are SGDLS and YYNGEE. Between the trimmed V and J ends, which lost 2 bases and 1 base, there was a span of 4 bases. CDR3 amino acids: CASSVASNQPQHF. Here the CDR3 DNA reads TGTGCCAGCAGCGTCGCCAGCAATCAGCCCCAGCATTTT.